This note documents a single TCR beta chain sequence. This specimen belongs to a study of T cell responses to AZD1222 COVID-19 vaccine. The repertoire was sequenced with immunoSEQ multiplex PCR; TCRdb's copy has only in-frame clones and lacks some. This table holds fewer than 150,000 clones, around nine tenths found once. It was second doses at about 4 or about 12 weeks that were pooled. The length of the CDR3 is 15 residues. Germline lookup yields CDR1 SGHVS and CDR2 FNYEAQ. Trimming stripped 5 bases from V and 0 bases from J, with 13 bases between. The clonotype originates from an adult who received the AZD1222 COVID-19 vaccine. The chain carries TRBV7-6 and TRBJ1-2; D perhaps matches TRBD1 (5 bases). The source was peripheral blood, collected 28 days after the second AZD1222 dose. The CDR3 bases are TGTGCCAGCAGCCCAGCTGGGGCAGCTAACTATGGCTACACCTTC. This codes for CASSPAGAANYGYTF.